The entry that follows covers one T cell receptor beta chain sequence. Its antigen is undetermined. 5'RACE with constant-segment primers yielded barcoded, UMI-tagged TCR alpha and TCR beta cDNA libraries. TCRdb re-called the 5' RACE reads through MiXCR, storing one row per CDR3 protein. The data contain fewer than 250,000 distinct CDR3 sequences, 27% of them seen just once; the ten biggest clones take up roughly 10%. The record originates from a study of T-cell memory formation after mild COVID-19. Overall study context: TCR clusters largely stayed donor specific.

V was pared by 0 bases and J by 5 bases, with 14 bases between. The CDR3 loop spans 16 amino acids. CDR1 is MNHNY, CDR2 SVGAGI, per germline (reference sequence). Whole-study results and caveats: The CD4+ clones that contracted clustered mainly within CM and EM, and the CD8+ clones concentrated in EMRA. Clones that shrank (day 15 to 85) were balanced CD4/CD8, whereas later expanders leaned CD4+.

This chain uses TRBV6-6 with TRBJ2-1; either TRBD1 or TRBD2 may supply D (5 bases each). This clonotype was sampled from an adult woman who had mild COVID-19 (a few samples of this study predate the infection). Cell type and time point are not known. The specimen sequenced was PBMCs or a T cell subset sorted from them (not recorded which). The CDR3 sequence: CASSYSIRDGNNEQFF. The CDR3 bases are TGTGCCAGCAGTTACTCGATCCGGGACGGGAACAATGAGCAGTTCTTC.